The source of this T cell receptor (beta chain) is a study of CD8 T cells in Susac syndrome. Study-level findings and limits: The authors acknowledged that their TCR sequencing and HLA analysis involved a relatively small number of individuals.

An amount of RNA that ranged from roughly 0.5 to 1 ug was reverse transcribed with random hexamers. TCR beta CDR3 was amplified by immunoSEQ covering 54 Vbeta and 13 Jbeta. TCRdb independently ran MiXCR on the immunoSEQ multiplex PCR reads; one entry per CDR3 protein. This table has fewer than 85,000 distinct CDR3 sequences, approximately 93% appearing once. Trimming at V came to 5 bases and at J to 1 base, leaving 1 base not matched to a gene. The V gene's germline CDR1 is PRHDT and CDR2 FYEKMQ (reference sequence). The CDR3 runs to 13 residues. Notes on this clonotype: The antigen is unknown.

The receptor was derived from a human donor with Susac syndrome. The sample consisted of CD8+ T cells from PBMCs. This chain links TRBV13 with TRBJ1-1; 7 bases line up with TRBD1. The CDR3 spells CASSGDRNTEAFF. In nucleotides, the CDR3 is TGTGCCAGCAGCGGGGACAGGAACACTGAAGCTTTCTTT.